This T cell receptor beta chain was identified in a study of shared clonotypes between healthy human individuals. Study information: CD4 naive cells filled three plates per donor, CD4 memory three, CD8 naive two and CD8 memory one.

Germline V CDR1 and CDR2: DFQATT, SNEGSKA (reference sequence). V dropped 6 bases and J dropped 0 bases, with 5 bases sitting between them. This CDR3 contains 11 residues. General study results and limits: Having only a few donors restricted how much genetic and exposure-history diversity was captured.

A word on this clone: The antigen remains undetermined. The same CDR3 is also encoded by other DNA sequences in this sample.

Several immunoSEQ plates received, in even portions, the genomic DNA of each subset. Sequenced by immunoSEQ multiplex PCR; TCRdb stores in-frame clones only, minus some. The sample lists more than 2 million clones; around 95% were seen once. The source material was naive CD4+ T cells sorted from blood. As for subset: CD45RA+ positively selected. The rearrangement links TRBV20-1 to TRBJ2-5, with D uncertain. The TCR comes from a young man in good health. CDR3 residues: CSAGHQETQYF. CDR3 nucleotide sequence: TGCAGTGCAGGACACCAAGAGACCCAGTACTTC.